The clone carrying this TCR beta chain occurred a few times. These data come from a study of blood T cell repertoires in COVID-19. Study at large: Samples representing acute and convalescent COVID-19 were sourced from the United States, Italy and Spain. PBMCs, B-cell-depleted T cells, or T cells provided the cDNA or gDNA that made up the material.

Trimming took off 6 bases at V and 2 bases at J, with 12 bases between the two ends. This CDR3 has 14 amino acids. Germline V lookup: CDR1 KGHSH, CDR2 LQKENI. In the authors' methods: Cell counts per sample came from amplifying reference gene primers. Repertoires were generated with immunoSEQ multiplex PCR, while TCRdb's copy carries only in-frame clones and drops some. V and J calls and clone size are those listed in that table; D and trimming were worked out from the DNA. Among 95,000 to 150,000 clones listed, more than 75% were seen once. The source of this sequence is a man aged 60-69 years with acute or convalescent COVID-19. Sequencing was done on a sample of peripheral blood. The chain carries TRBV18 and TRBJ2-3; possibly TRBD1 for D (6 bases). CDR3 bases: TGTGCCAGCTCCCCCAGGGGCACCACAGATACGCAGTATTTT. Translating gives CASSPRGTTDTQYF.